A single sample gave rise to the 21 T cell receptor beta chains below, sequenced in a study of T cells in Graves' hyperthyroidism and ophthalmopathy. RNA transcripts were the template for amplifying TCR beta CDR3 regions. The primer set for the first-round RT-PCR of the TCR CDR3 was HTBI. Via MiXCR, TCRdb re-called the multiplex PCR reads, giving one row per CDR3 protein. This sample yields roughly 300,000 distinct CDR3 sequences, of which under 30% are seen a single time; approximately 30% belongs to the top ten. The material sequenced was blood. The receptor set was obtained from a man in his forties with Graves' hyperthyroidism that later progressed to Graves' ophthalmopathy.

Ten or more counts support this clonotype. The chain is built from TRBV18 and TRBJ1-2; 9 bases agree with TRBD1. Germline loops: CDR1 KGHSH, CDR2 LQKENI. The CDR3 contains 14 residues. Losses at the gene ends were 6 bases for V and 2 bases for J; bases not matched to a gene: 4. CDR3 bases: TGTGCCAGCTCTCGGGACAGGGAAAACTATGGCTACACCTTC. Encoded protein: CASSRDRENYGYTF.

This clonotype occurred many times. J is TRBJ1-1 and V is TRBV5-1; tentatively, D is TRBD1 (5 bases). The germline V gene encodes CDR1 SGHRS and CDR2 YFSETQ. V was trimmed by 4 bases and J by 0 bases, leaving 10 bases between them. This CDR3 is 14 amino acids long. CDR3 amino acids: CASSTQVLNTEAFF. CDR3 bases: TGCGCCAGCAGCACACAGGTCTTGAACACTGAAGCTTTCTTT.

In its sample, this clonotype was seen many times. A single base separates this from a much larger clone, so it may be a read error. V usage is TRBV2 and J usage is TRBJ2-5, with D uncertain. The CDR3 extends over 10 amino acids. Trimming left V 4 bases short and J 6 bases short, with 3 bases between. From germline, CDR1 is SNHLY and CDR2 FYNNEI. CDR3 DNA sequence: TGTGCCAGCAGTGGACAGACCCAGTACTTC. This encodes CASSGQTQYF.

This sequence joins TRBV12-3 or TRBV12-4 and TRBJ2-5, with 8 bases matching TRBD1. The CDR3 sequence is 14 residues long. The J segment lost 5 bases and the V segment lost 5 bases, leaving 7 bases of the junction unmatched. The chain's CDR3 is CASSRQGLRETQYF. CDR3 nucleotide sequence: TGTGCCAGCAGTCGACAGGGGTTGAGGGAGACCCAGTACTTC.

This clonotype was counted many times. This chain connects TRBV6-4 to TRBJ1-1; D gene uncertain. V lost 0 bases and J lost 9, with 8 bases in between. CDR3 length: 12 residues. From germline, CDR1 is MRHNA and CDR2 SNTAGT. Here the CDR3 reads CASSDSEGQAFF. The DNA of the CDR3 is TGTGCCAGCAGTGACTCGGAGGGCCAAGCTTTCTTT.

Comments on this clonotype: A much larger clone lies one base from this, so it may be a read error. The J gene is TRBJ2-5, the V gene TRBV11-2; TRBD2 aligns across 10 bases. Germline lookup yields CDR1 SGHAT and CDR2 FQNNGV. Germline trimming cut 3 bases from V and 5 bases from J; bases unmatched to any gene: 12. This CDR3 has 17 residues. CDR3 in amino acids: CASSFISGRCLFETQYF. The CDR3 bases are TGTGCCAGCAGCTTTATTAGCGGGAGGTGTTTATTCGAGACCCAGTACTTC.

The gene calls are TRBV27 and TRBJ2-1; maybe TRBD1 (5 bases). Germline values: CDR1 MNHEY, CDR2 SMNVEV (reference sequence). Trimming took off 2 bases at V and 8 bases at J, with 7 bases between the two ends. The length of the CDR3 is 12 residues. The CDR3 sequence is CASSLRGDEQFF. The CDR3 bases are TGTGCCAGCAGTTTAAGGGGCGATGAGCAGTTCTTC.

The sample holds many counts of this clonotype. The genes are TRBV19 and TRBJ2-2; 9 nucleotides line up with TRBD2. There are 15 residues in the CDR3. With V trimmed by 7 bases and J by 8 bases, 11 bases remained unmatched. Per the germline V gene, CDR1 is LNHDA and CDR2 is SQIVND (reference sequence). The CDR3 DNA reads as TGTGCCAGTACCAATTCCGGGACTAGCTTTGGGGAGCTGTTTTTT. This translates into CASTNSGTSFGELFF.

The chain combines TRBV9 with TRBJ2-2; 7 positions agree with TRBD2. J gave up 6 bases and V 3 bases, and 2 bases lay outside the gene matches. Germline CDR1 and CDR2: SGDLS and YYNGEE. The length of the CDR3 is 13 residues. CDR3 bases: TGTGCCAGCAGCGCCGGGGGGTCCGGGGAGCTGTTTTTT. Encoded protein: CASSAGGSGELFF.

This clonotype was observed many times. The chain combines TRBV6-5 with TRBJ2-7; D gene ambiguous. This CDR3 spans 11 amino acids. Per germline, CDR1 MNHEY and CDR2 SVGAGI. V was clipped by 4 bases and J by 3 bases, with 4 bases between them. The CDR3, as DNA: TGTGCCAGCAGTTGGGTCTACGAGCAGTACTTC. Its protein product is CASSWVYEQYF.

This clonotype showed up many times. The CDR3 nucleotides read TGTGCCAGCAGTGACCCCGGCTACGAGCAGTACTTC. It encodes CASSDPGYEQYF. The chain links TRBV6-1 to TRBJ2-7, with no clear D. The CDR3 is made up of 12 amino acids. Trimming cost V 3 bases and J 3 bases, with 6 bases left between them. Germline lookup yields CDR1 MNHNS and CDR2 SASEGT.

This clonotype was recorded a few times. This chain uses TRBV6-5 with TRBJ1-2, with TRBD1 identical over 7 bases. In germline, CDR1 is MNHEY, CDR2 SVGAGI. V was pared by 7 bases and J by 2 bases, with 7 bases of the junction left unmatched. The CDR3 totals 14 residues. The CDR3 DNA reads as TGTGCCAGCAAATACCGAGGGGGCAACTATGGCTACACCTTC. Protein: CASKYRGGNYGYTF.

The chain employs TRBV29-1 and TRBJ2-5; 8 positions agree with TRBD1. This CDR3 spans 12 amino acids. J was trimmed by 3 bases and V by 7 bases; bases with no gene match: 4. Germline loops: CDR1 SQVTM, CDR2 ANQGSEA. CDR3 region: CSARTGKETQYF. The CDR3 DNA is TGCAGCGCCAGGACAGGGAAAGAGACCCAGTACTTC. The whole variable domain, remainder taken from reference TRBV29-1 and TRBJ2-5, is SAVISQKPSRDICQRGTSLTIQCQVDSQVTMMFWYRQQPGQSLTLIATANQGSEATYESGFVIDKFPISRPNLTFSTLTVSNMSPEDSSIYLCSARTGKETQYFGPGTRLLVL.

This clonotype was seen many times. The CDR3 DNA reads as TGCAGCGTAGGACAGGTCCAGGACTATGGCTACACCTTC. As protein: CSVGQVQDYGYTF. The chain links TRBV29-1 to TRBJ1-2, with 7 bases identical to TRBD1. Germline V lookup: CDR1 SQVTM, CDR2 ANQGSEA. The CDR3 runs to 13 residues. V dropped 6 bases and J dropped 3; count of bases not matched to a gene: 7.

The CDR3 spells CATSDPVGSGGSTDTQYF. The CDR3 DNA sequence: TGTGCCACCAGCGACCCCGTGGGTAGCGGGGGGAGCACAGATACGCAGTATTTT. The rearrangement joins TRBV15 to TRBJ2-3; 10 positions match TRBD2. CDR1 and CDR2 (germline): LNHNV, YYDKDF (reference sequence). CDR3 length: 18 amino acids. The J segment lost 0 bases and the V segment lost 5 bases, leaving 11 bases of the junction unmatched.

The CDR3 DNA reads TGCGCCAGCAGTTTCACGGGAGGGGAGACCCAGTACTTC. This codes for CASSFTGGETQYF. This sequence joins TRBV10-2 and TRBJ2-5; 8 positions agree with TRBD2. Germline lookup yields CDR1 WSHSY and CDR2 SAAADI. The J segment lost 5 bases and the V segment lost 5 bases, leaving 4 bases of the junction unmatched. The CDR3 extends over 13 amino acids.

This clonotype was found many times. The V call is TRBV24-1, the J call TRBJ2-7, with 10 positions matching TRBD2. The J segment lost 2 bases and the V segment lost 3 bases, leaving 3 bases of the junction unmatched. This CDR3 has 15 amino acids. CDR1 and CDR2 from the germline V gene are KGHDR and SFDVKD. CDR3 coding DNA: TGTGCCACCAGTGATGCCACTAGCGGGGCCTACGAGCAGTACTTC. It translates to CATSDATSGAYEQYF.

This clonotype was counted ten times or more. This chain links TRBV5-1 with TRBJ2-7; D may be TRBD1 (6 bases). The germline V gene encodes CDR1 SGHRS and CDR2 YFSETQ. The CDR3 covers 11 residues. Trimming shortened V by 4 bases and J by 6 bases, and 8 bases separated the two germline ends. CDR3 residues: CASSAGVEQYF. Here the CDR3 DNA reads TGCGCCAGCAGCGCAGGGGTCGAGCAGTACTTC.

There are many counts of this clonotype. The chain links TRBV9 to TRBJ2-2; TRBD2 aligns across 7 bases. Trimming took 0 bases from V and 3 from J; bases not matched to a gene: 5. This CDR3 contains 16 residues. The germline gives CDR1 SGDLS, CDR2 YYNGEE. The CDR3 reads CASSVGGSFDTGELFF. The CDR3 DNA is TGTGCCAGCAGCGTAGGCGGGAGTTTTGACACCGGGGAGCTGTTTTTT.

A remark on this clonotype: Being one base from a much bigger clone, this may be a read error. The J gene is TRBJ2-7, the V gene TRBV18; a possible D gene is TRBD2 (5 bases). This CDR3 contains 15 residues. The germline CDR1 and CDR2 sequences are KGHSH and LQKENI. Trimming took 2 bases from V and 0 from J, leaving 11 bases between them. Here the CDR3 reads CASSPDGRGSYEQYF. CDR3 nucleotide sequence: TGTGCCAGCTCACCAGATGGACGGGGCTCCTACGAGCAGTACTTC.

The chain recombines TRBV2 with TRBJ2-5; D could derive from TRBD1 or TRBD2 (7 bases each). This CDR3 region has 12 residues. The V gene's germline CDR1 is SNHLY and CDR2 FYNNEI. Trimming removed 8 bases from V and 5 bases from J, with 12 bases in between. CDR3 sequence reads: CASLGGGETQYF. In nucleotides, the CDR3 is TGTGCCAGCCTGGGAGGGGGCGAGACCCAGTACTTC.